Each of the 8 T cell receptor beta chains below was sequenced from the same sample in a study of blood T cell repertoires in COVID-19. The table came from immunoSEQ multiplex PCR; TCRdb's copy has only in-frame clones and leaves some out. This sample has over 200,000 clones; around 89% occur once, and the top ten carry about 2.5%. The sample consisted of peripheral blood. The receptors originated from a man aged 25 to 40 with COVID-19, enrolled during active disease.

The chain combines TRBV6-5 with TRBJ1-3; the D is unclear. Trimming pared 0 bases from V and 5 bases from J, leaving 11 bases between. This CDR3 spans 15 amino acids. Germline V lookup: CDR1 MNHEY, CDR2 SVGAGI. The CDR3 here is CASSYSSGNRNTIYF. In nucleotides, the CDR3 is TGTGCCAGCAGTTACTCATCGGGGAACAGAAACACCATATATTTT.

The gene calls are TRBV7-8 and TRBJ2-1; possibly TRBD2 for D (6 bases). The CDR3 length is 12 residues. V was trimmed by 5 bases and J by 12 bases, leaving 14 bases between them. The germline V gene has CDR1 SGHVS and CDR2 FQNEAQ. The CDR3 sequence is CASSPGLRRQFF. The CDR3 DNA is TGTGCCAGCAGCCCGGGACTCCGCCGGCAGTTCTTC. Combining the CDR3 with reference TRBV7-8 and TRBJ2-1 gives the whole variable domain GAGVSQSPRYKVAKRGQDVALRCDPISGHVSLFWYQQALGQGPEFLTYFQNEAQLDKSGLPSDRFFAERPEGSVSTLKIQRTQQEDSAVYLCASSPGLRRQFFGPGTRLTVL.

The V gene is TRBV7-8, the J gene TRBJ1-1, with D unresolved. Deletions cut 0 bases from V and 1 base from J, with 9 bases between. The CDR3 runs 15 residues. Germline loops: CDR1 SGHVS, CDR2 FQNEAQ. The CDR3: CASSLALHRNTEAFF. In DNA form, the CDR3 reads TGTGCCAGCAGCTTAGCCCTACACAGGAACACTGAAGCTTTCTTT. Full variable domain (rest looked up from reference TRBV7-8 and TRBJ1-1): GAGVSQSPRYKVAKRGQDVALRCDPISGHVSLFWYQQALGQGPEFLTYFQNEAQLDKSGLPSDRFFAERPEGSVSTLKIQRTQQEDSAVYLCASSLALHRNTEAFFGQGTRLTVV.

V gene TRBV29-1 combines with J gene TRBJ1-1; D remains ambiguous. The CDR3 extends over 14 amino acids. Germline CDR1 is SQVTM and CDR2 is ANQGSEA. Between the trimmed V and J ends, which lost 4 bases and 4 bases, there was a span of 16 bases. Here the CDR3 DNA reads TGCAGCGTTGTCAGAGGAATCCCTGGCACTGAAGCTTTCTTT. Amino acids: CSVVRGIPGTEAFF.

The chain combines TRBV11-2 with TRBJ2-7; D is perhaps TRBD1 (6 bases). The CDR3 length is 13 residues. CDR1 and CDR2 from the germline V gene are SGHAT and FQNNGV. V lost 6 bases and J 5 bases, leaving 14 bases between the germline ends. The CDR3 DNA reads TGTGCCAGCAGTTTGAGCCCAGGGGACGAGCAGTACTTC. Residues: CASSLSPGDEQYF. Together with reference TRBV11-2 and TRBJ2-7, the CDR3 gives the full variable domain: EAGVAQSPRYKIIEKRQSVAFWCNPISGHATLYWYQQILGQGPKLLIQFQNNGVVDDSQLPKDRFSAERLKGVDSTLKIQPAKLEDSAVYLCASSLSPGDEQYFGPGTRLTVT.

The J gene is TRBJ2-1, the V gene TRBV7-3; TRBD2 aligns across 10 bases. With 3 bases clipped from V and 4 bases from J, the junction kept 6 bases outside the gene matches. The CDR3 is made up of 16 amino acids. Germline V gives CDR1 SGHTA, CDR2 FQGTGA. Here the CDR3 reads CASSFRSSGGYNEQFF. The CDR3 coding sequence is TGTGCCAGCAGCTTTCGCTCTAGCGGGGGATACAATGAGCAGTTCTTC.

DNA for the CDR3: TGTGCCAGCAGCTTAGGTCCTCGAGCAGGGGGCAGGACTGAAGCTTTCTTT. Translating it yields CASSLGPRAGGRTEAFF. V gene TRBV7-8 combines with J gene TRBJ1-1, with 8 bases lining up with TRBD1. Germline values: CDR1 SGHVS, CDR2 FQNEAQ. The CDR3 covers 17 residues. V lost 1 base, J lost 5 bases, and 12 bases stayed unmatched.

The chain uses TRBV10-3 and TRBJ2-5, with a tentative D call TRBD1 (6 bases). The V end was cut by 0 bases, the J end by 4 bases, with 9 bases between. Germline-derived CDR1 and CDR2 are ENHRY and SYGVKD. This CDR3 has 14 amino acids. In nucleotides, the CDR3 is TGTGCCATCAGTGAGTCAACAGGGTCAGAGACCCAGTACTTC. As protein: CAISESTGSETQYF.